One T cell receptor beta chain is described in this entry. The source of the sample is a study of technical replicates of blood from several donors. Method: immunoSEQ multiplex PCR; TCRdb's copy keeps in-frame clones and lacks some. Of 40,000 to 60,000 clones listed, roughly 90% are singletons. Germline assignment: CDR1 MGHDK and CDR2 SYGVNS. The CDR3 extends over 15 amino acids. Trimming removed 6 bases at V and 5 bases at J, with 19 bases between. V usage is TRBV25-1 and J usage is TRBJ1-1; D might be TRBD1 (5 bases). The clonotype comes from a human donor in good health. Some clones in this sample may be carry-over from other donors' samples. Sequences were obtained from PBMCs. The CDR3 nucleotides are TGTGCCAGCAGCCCCAACCGGGGGGGTGGTACTGAAGCTTTCTTT. Translation: CASSPNRGGGTEAFF.